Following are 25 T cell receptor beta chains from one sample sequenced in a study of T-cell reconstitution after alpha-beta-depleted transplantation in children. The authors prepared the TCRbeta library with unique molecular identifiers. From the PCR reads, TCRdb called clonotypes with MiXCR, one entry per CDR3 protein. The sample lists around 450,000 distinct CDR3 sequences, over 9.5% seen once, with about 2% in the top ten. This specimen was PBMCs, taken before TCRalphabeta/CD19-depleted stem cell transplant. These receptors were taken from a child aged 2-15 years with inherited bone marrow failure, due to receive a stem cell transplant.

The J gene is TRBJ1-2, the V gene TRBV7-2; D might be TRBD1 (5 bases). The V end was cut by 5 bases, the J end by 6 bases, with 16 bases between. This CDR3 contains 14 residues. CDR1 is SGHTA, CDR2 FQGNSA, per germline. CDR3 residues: CASSPANRRDGYTF. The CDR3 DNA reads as TGTGCCAGCAGCCCGGCTAACAGGCGGGATGGCTACACCTTC.

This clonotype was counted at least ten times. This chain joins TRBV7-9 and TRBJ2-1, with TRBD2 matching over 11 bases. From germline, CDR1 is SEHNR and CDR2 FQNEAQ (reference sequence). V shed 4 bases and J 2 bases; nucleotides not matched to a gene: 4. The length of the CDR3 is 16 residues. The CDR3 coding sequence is TGTGCCAGCAGCTCTGAGACTAGCGGGACCTACAATGAGCAGTTCTTC. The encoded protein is CASSSETSGTYNEQFF.

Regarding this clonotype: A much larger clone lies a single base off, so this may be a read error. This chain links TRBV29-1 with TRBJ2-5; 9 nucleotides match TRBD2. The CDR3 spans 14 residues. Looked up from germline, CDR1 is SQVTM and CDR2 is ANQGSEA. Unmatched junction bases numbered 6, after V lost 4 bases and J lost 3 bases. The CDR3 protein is CSVVSRLAEETQYF. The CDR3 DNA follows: TGCAGCGTTGTCAGTCGACTAGCGGAAGAGACCCAGTACTTC.

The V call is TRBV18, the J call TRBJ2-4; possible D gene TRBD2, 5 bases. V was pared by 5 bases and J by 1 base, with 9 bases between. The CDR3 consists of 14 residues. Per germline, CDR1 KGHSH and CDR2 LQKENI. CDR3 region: CASSKASAKNIQYF. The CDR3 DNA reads TGTGCCAGCTCAAAAGCTAGCGCCAAAAACATTCAGTACTTC.

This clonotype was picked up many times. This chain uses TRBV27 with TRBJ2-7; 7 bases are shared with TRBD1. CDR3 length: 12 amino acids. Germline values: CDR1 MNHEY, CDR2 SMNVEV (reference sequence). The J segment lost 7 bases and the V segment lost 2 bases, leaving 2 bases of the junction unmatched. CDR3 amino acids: CASSLRGREQYF. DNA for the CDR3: TGTGCCAGCAGTTTAAGGGGGCGGGAGCAGTACTTC.

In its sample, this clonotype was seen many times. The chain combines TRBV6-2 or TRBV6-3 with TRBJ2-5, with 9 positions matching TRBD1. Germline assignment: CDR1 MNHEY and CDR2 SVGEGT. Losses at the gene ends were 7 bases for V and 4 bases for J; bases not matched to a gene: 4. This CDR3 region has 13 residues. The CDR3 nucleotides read TGTGCCAGCATCGACAGGGGGAGAGAGACCCAGTACTTC. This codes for CASIDRGRETQYF.

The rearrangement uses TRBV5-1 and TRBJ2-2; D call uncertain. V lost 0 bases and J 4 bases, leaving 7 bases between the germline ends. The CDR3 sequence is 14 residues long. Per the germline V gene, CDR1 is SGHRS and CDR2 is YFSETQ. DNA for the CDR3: TGCGCCAGCAGCTTGGAGGCCCCCACCGGGGAGCTGTTTTTT. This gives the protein CASSLEAPTGELFF. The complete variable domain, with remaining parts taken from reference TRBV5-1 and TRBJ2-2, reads KAGVTQTPRYLIKTRGQQVTLSCSPISGHRSVSWYQQTPGQGLQFLFEYFSETQRNKGNFPGRFSGRQFSNSRSEMNVSTLELGDSALYLCASSLEAPTGELFFGEGSRLTVL.

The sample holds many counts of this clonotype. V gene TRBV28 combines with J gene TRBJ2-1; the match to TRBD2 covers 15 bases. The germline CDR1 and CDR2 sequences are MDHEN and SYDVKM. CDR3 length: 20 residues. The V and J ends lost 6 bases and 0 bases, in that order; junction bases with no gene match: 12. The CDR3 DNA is TGTGCCAGCAGAGTAGTGGGACTAGCGGGAGGCAAAAGCTCCTACAATGAGCAGTTCTTC. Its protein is CASRVVGLAGGKSSYNEQFF. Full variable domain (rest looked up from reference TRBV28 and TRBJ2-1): DVKVTQSSRYLVKRTGEKVFLECVQDMDHENMFWYRQDPGLGLRLIYFSYDVKMKEKGDIPEGYSVSREKKERFSLILESASTNQTSMYLCASRVVGLAGGKSSYNEQFFGPGTRLTVL.

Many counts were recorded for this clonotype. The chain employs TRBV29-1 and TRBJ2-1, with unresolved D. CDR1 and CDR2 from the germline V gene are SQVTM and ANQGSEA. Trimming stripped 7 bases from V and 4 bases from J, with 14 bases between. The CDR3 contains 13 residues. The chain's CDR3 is CSASPGKYNEQFF. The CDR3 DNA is TGCAGCGCGTCCCCTGGGAAGTACAATGAGCAGTTCTTC.

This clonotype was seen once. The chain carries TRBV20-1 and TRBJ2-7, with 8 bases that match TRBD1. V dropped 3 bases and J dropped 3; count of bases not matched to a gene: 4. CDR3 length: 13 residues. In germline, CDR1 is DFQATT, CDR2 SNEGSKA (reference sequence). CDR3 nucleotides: TGCAGTGCTAGTTTCGACAGGGGCTACGAGCAGTACTTC. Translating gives CSASFDRGYEQYF.

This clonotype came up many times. The chain's CDR3 is CASSSLRTSLNSPLHF. CDR3 bases: TGTGCCAGCAGCTCACTACGGACAAGTTTAAATTCACCCCTCCACTTT. This sequence joins TRBV7-2 and TRBJ1-6; TRBD1 might be the D (5 bases). The V end was cut by 4 bases, the J end by 7 bases, with 17 bases between. The CDR3 length is 16 residues. Germline V gene sequence: CDR1 SGHTA, CDR2 FQGNSA.

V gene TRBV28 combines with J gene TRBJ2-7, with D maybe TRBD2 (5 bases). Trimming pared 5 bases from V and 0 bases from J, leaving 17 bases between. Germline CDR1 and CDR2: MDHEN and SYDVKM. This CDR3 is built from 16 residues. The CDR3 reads CASSRGPYYRSYEQYF. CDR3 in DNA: TGTGCCAGCAGTCGCGGGCCTTACTACCGCTCCTACGAGCAGTACTTC. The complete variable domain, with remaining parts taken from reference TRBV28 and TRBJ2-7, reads DVKVTQSSRYLVKRTGEKVFLECVQDMDHENMFWYRQDPGLGLRLIYFSYDVKMKEKGDIPEGYSVSREKKERFSLILESASTNQTSMYLCASSRGPYYRSYEQYFGPGTRLTVT.

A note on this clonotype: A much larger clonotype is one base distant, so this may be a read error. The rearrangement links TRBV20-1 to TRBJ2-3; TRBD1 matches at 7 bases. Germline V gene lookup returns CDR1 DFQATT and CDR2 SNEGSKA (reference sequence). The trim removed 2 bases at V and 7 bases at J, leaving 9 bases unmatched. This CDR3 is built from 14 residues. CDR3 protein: CSARLGGFSHTQYF. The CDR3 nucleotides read TGCAGTGCTAGATTAGGGGGCTTCTCACATACGCAGTATTTT.

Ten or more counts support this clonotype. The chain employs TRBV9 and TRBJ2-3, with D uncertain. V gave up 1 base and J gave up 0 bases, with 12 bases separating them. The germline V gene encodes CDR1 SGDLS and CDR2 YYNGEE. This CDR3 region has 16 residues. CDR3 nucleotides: TGTGCCAGCAGCGTATTGGCACTACCCAGCACAGATACGCAGTATTTT. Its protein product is CASSVLALPSTDTQYF. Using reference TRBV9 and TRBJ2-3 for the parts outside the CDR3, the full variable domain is DSGVTQTPKHLITATGQRVTLRCSPRSGDLSVYWYQQSLDQGLQFLIQYYNGEERAKGNILERFSAQQFPDLHSELNLSSLELGDSALYFCASSVLALPSTDTQYFGPGTRLTVL.

For the CDR3, the DNA is TGTGCCAGCAGATGGGGGGCTAGTCCCGGGGAGCTGTTTTTT. It is translated as CASRWGASPGELFF. The gene calls are TRBV7-2 and TRBJ2-2; D may correspond to TRBD1 or TRBD2 (6 bases each). The V end lost 6 bases, the J end lost 6 bases, and 14 bases lay between the germline ends. CDR3 length: 14 residues. The V gene's germline CDR1 is SGHTA and CDR2 FQGNSA.

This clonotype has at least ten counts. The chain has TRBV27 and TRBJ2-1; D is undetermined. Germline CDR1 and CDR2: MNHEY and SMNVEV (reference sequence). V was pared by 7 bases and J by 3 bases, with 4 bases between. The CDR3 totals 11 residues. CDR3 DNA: TGTGCCAGCACAGGCTACAATGAGCAGTTCTTC. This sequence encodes CASTGYNEQFF.

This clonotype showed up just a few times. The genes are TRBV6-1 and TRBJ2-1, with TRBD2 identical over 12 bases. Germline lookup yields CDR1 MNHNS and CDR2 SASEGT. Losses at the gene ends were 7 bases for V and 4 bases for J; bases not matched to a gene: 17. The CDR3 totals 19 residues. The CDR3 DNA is TGTGCCAGCAACCAAGGTGGGCTAGCGGGAGGGAGGGTGTACAATGAGCAGTTCTTC. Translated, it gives CASNQGGLAGGRVYNEQFF.

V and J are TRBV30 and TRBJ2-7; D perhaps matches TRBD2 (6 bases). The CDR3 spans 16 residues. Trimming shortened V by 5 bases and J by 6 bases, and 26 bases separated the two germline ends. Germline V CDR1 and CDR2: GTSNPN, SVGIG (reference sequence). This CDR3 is CAWGLGVGHREFEQYF. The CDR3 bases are TGTGCCTGGGGGCTAGGGGTCGGGCATCGGGAGTTCGAGCAGTACTTC.

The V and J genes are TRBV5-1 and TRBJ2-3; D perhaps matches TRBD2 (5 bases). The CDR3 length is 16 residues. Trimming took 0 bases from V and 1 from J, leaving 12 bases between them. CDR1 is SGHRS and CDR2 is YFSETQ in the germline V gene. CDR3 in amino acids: CASSLAFPRGTDTQYF. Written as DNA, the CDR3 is TGCGCCAGCAGCTTGGCCTTCCCGAGGGGCACAGATACGCAGTATTTT.

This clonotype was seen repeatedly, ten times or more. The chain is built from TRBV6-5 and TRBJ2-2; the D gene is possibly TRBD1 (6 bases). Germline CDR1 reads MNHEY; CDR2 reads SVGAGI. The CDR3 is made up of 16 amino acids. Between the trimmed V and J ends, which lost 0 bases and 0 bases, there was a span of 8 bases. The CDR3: CASSYSYRANTGELFF. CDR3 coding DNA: TGTGCCAGCAGTTACTCGTACAGGGCGAACACCGGGGAGCTGTTTTTT.

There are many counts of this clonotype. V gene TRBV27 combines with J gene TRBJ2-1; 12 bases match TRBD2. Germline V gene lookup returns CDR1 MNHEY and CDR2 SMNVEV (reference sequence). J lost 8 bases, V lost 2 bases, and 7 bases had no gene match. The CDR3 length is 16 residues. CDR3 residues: CASSLRTSGIIHEQFF. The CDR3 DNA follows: TGTGCCAGCAGTTTAAGGACTAGCGGGATCATCCATGAGCAGTTCTTC.

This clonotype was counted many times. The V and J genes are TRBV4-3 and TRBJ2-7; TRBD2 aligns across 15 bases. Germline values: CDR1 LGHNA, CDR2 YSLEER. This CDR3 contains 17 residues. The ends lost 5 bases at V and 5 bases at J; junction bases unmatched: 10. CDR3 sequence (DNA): TGCGCCAGCAGCGTCGGGACTAGCGGGAGGAGTGTGGACGAGCAGTACTTC. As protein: CASSVGTSGRSVDEQYF.

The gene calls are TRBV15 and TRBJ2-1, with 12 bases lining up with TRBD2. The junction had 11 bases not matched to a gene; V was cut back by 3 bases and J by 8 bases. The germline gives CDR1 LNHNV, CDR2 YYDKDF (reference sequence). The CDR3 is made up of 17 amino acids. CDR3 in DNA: TGTGCCACCAGCAGGGATGGACTAGCGGGGCCGGGCCATGAGCAGTTCTTC. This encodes CATSRDGLAGPGHEQFF.

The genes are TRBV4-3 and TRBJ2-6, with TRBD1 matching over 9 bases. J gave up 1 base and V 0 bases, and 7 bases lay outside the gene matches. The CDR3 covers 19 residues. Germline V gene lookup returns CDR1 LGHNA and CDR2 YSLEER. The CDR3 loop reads CASSQDWTGVVSGANVLTF. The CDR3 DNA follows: TGCGCCAGCAGCCAAGATTGGACAGGGGTGGTATCTGGGGCCAACGTCCTGACTTTC.

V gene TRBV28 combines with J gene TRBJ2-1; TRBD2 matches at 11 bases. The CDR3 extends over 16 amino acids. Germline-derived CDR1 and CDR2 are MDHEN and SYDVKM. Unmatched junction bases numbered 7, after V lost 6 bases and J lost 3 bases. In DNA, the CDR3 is TGTGCCAGCAGCACCTGGGGACTAGCGGACTACAATGAGCAGTTCTTC. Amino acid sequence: CASSTWGLADYNEQFF.